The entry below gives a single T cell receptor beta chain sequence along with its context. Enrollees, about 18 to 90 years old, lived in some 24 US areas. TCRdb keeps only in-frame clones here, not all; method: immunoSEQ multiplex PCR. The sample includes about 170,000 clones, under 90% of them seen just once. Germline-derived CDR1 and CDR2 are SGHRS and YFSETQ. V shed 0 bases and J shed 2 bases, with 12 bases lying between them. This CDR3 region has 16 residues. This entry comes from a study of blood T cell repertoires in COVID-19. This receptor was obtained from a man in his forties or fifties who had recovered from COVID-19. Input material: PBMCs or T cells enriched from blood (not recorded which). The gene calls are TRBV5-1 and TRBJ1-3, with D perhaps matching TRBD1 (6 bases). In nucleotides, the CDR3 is TGCGCCAGCAGCTTGGCTGTGGGACACCCTGGAAACACCATATATTTT. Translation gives CASSLAVGHPGNTIYF.